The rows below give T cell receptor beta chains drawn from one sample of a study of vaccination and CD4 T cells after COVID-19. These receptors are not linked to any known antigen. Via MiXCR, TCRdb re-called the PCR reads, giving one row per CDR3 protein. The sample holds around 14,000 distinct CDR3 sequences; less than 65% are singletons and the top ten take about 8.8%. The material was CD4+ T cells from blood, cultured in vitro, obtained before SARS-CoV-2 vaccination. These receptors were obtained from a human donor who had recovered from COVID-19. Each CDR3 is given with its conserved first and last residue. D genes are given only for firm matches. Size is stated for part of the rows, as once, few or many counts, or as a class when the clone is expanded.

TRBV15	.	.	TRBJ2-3	CATSSPEPTDTQYF	TGTGCCACCAGCAGCCCGGAGCCCACAGATACGCAGTATTTT
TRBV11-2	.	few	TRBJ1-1	CASSLVSAGKNTEAFF	TGTGCCAGCAGCTTAGTATCGGCAGGGAAGAACACTGAAGCTTTCTTT
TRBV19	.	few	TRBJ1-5	CASSRWDQGNQPQHF	TGTGCCAGTAGTCGGTGGGATCAGGGCAATCAGCCCCAGCATTTT
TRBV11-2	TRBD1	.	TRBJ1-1	CASSLRQGVTEAFF	TGTGCCAGCAGCTTAAGACAGGGGGTCACTGAAGCTTTCTTT
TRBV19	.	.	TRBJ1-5	CASSIPGSLRPQHF	TGTGCCAGTAGTATTCCAGGATCTCTTAGGCCCCAGCATTTT
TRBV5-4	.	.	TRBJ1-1	CASSRWGNMNTEAFF	TGTGCCAGCAGCCGATGGGGGAACATGAACACTGAAGCTTTCTTT
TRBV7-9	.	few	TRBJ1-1	CASSLTGRTSNTEAFF	TGTGCCAGCAGCTTAACGGGCCGAACCTCGAACACTGAAGCTTTCTTT
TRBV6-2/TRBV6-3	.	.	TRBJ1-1	CASSPKIEAFF	TGTGCCAGCAGCCCTAAGATTGAAGCTTTCTTT
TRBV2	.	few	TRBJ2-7	CASATGSNYEQYF	TGTGCCAGCGCGACAGGCTCCAATTACGAGCAGTACTTC
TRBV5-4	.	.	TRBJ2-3	CASTSDGTDTQYF	TGTGCCAGCACCTCGGACGGCACAGATACGCAGTATTTT
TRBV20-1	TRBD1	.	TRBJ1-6	CSARDHRQGSYNSPLHF	TGCAGTGCTAGAGATCACCGACAGGGCTCCTATAATTCACCCCTCCACTTT
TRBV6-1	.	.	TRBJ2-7	CASSPSGTYEQYF	TGTGCCAGCAGTCCTTCGGGGACCTACGAGCAGTACTTC
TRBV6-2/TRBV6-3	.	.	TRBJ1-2	CATQRGPNYGYTF	TGTGCCACCCAACGGGGGCCTAACTATGGCTACACCTTC
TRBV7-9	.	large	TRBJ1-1	CASSRQVTEAFF	TGTGCCAGCAGTCGACAGGTGACTGAAGCTTTCTTT
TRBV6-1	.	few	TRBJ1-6	CASSETYGQGSLHF	TGTGCCAGCAGTGAAACGTACGGCCAGGGATCCCTCCACTTT
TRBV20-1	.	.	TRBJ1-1	CSARLRYNTEAFF	TGCAGTGCTAGACTACGCTATAACACTGAAGCTTTCTTT
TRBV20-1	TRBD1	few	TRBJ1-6	CSASPGQGNYNSPLHF	TGCAGTGCTTCTCCGGGACAGGGGAATTATAATTCACCCCTCCACTTT
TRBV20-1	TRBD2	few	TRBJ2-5	CSASHTSGGIQETQYF	TGCAGTGCTAGCCACACTAGCGGGGGTATTCAAGAGACCCAGTACTTC
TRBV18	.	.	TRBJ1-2	CASSPSIGTLYGYTF	TGTGCCAGCTCACCTTCAATCGGCACCCTCTATGGCTACACCTTC
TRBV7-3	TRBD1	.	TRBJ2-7	CASSTNRGYEQYF	TGTGCCAGCAGCACAAACAGGGGATACGAGCAGTACTTC
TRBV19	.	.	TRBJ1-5	CASSIAFNQPQHF	TGTGCCAGTAGTATAGCCTTCAATCAGCCCCAGCATTTT
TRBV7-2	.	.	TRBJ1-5	CASSLPPQPQHF	TGTGCCAGCAGCTTGCCGCCTCAGCCCCAGCATTTT
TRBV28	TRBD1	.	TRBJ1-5	CASRVGTGGRIGPQHF	TGTGCCAGCAGGGTTGGGACAGGCGGACGAATCGGGCCCCAGCATTTT
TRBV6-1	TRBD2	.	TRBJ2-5	CASSGGLAKETQYF	TGTGCCAGCAGTGGAGGACTAGCGAAAGAGACCCAGTACTTC
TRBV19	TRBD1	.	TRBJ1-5	CASSTRDRNQPQHF	TGTGCCAGTAGTACCCGGGACAGAAATCAGCCCCAGCATTTT
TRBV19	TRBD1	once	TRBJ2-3	CASSIASGQGAQNTQYF	TGTGCCAGTAGTATAGCCTCGGGACAGGGGGCGCAAAATACGCAGTATTTT
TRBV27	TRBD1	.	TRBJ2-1	CASSFDRAQGEQFF	TGTGCCAGCAGTTTCGACAGGGCGCAAGGTGAGCAGTTCTTC
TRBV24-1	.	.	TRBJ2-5	CATSDFESRNQETQYF	TGTGCCACCAGTGATTTCGAATCGCGTAACCAAGAGACCCAGTACTTC
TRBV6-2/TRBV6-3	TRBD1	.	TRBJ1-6	CASSLFRQGHSPLHF	TGTGCCAGCAGTTTATTCCGACAGGGCCATTCACCCCTCCACTTT
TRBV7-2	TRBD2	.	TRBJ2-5	CASSLVGGGGQRQETQYF	TGTGCCAGCAGCTTAGTTGGTGGCGGGGGGCAAAGGCAAGAGACCCAGTACTTC
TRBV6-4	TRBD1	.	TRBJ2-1	CASRGGQDTYNEQFF	TGTGCCAGCAGGGGGGGACAGGACACCTACAATGAGCAGTTCTTC
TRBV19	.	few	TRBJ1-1	CASSIVGGEEAFF	TGTGCCAGTAGTATAGTGGGAGGGGAAGAAGCTTTCTTT
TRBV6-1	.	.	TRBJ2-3	CASSALAVSTDTQYF	TGTGCCAGCAGTGCGTTGGCGGTTAGCACAGATACGCAGTATTTT